The rows below give T cell receptor beta chains drawn from one sample of a study of T cell therapy after organ transplantation. TCRdb's table, derived via immunoSEQ multiplex PCR, lists solely in-frame clones and lacks some. The repertoire holds 20,000 to 25,000 clones, with 65% to 85% as singletons. The antigens for these receptors are not known. Sequenced material: CD8+ T cells from blood, taken after autologous CMV-specific T cell therapy. The receptors come from a human patient who had received a solid organ transplant and had CMV disease. Part of the T cell pool may stem from the graft donor. Both conserved end residues are part of each CDR3. A D gene is named only where the DNA matches it firmly. Clone size appears in some rows only: once, few, many, or a class for an expanded clone.

cdr3_length j_call d_call v_call clone_size cdr3_aa cdr3_nt
13 TRBJ2-1 - TRBV4-3 - CASSQDAGDEQFF TGCGCCAGCAGCCAAGACGCGGGCGATGAGCAGTTCTTC
13 TRBJ2-7 - TRBV6-5 - CASSPGEAYEQYF TGTGCCAGCAGTCCGGGAGAGGCCTACGAGCAGTACTTC
14 TRBJ2-7 - TRBV5-6 few CASSLTGRSYEQYF TGTGCCAGCAGCCTGACGGGACGGAGCTACGAGCAGTACTTC
16 TRBJ1-2 TRBD1 TRBV5-6 few CASSHSSTGGMGGYTF TGTGCCAGCAGCCACAGCTCGACAGGGGGCATGGGTGGCTACACCTTC
13 TRBJ2-7 - TRBV30 - CAWSETSPYEQYF TGTGCCTGGAGTGAGACATCCCCCTACGAGCAGTACTTC
14 TRBJ2-2 - TRBV7-6 - CASSPLARTGELFF TGTGCCAGCAGCCCCCTCGCGCGGACCGGGGAGCTGTTTTTT
16 TRBJ2-1 TRBD2 TRBV4-1 - CASSQSTSGSIDKQFF TGCGCCAGCAGCCAGTCGACTAGCGGGAGTATCGATAAGCAGTTCTTC
14 TRBJ2-7 - TRBV4-3 - CASSQEGAPGEQYF TGCGCCAGCAGCCAAGAGGGGGCCCCGGGCGAGCAGTACTTC
13 TRBJ1-2 - TRBV4-3 few CASSQEPDYGYTF TGCGCCAGCAGCCAAGAACCAGACTATGGCTACACCTTC
13 TRBJ2-3 - TRBV10-3 - CAISVSGTDTQYF TGTGCCATCAGTGTTAGCGGCACAGATACGCAGTATTTT
14 TRBJ2-7 TRBD2 TRBV6-5 many CASSYGEGKYEQYF TGTGCCAGCAGTTACGGGGAGGGGAAATACGAGCAGTACTTC
15 TRBJ1-5 - TRBV9 - CASSAAGSGNQPQHF TGTGCCAGCAGCGCCGCGGGAAGTGGCAATCAGCCCCAGCATTTT
15 TRBJ1-2 - TRBV9 - CASSQGKDRNYGYTF TGTGCCAGCAGCCAGGGGAAGGATAGGAACTATGGCTACACCTTC
14 TRBJ2-7 - TRBV4-3 - CASSQGAGIYEQYF TGCGCCAGCAGCCAAGGGGCCGGGATCTACGAGCAGTACTTC
16 TRBJ1-3 - TRBV5-1 - CASSLLGRSSGNTIYF TGCGCCAGCAGCCTCCTCGGACGGAGCTCTGGAAACACCATATATTTT
13 TRBJ2-7 - TRBV29-1 - CSSFPDPPSEQYF TGCAGCTCTTTCCCGGACCCTCCCTCCGAGCAGTACTTC
16 TRBJ2-5 TRBD2 TRBV2 - CASSDTSGWRKETQYF TGTGCCAGCAGTGATACTAGCGGGTGGAGGAAAGAGACCCAGTACTTC
15 TRBJ2-3 TRBD2 TRBV4-3 - CASSLGTSGTDTQYF TGCGCCAGCAGCCTCGGGACTAGCGGGACAGATACGCAGTATTTT
14 TRBJ2-1 - TRBV10-3 - CAISEDYSWNEQFF TGTGCCATCAGTGAGGACTACTCGTGGAATGAGCAGTTCTTC
11 TRBJ2-7 - TRBV6-5 - CASSYFYEQYF TGTGCCAGCAGTTACTTTTACGAGCAGTACTTC
16 TRBJ2-1 - TRBV21-1 - CASSAPGTPLYNEQFF TGTGCCAGCAGCGCTCCCGGGACTCCCCTGTACAATGAGCAGTTCTTC
17 TRBJ2-2 - TRBV27 - CASSFSGGELTPGELFF TGTGCCAGCAGTTTTAGCGGCGGGGAACTGACGCCCGGGGAGCTGTTTTTT
12 TRBJ2-7 - TRBV18 - CASSPTGPEQYF TGTGCCAGCTCACCAACAGGGCCTGAGCAGTACTTC
13 TRBJ2-7 - TRBV29-1 - CSVELGRGYEQYF TGCAGCGTTGAACTGGGTCGGGGCTACGAGCAGTACTTC
16 TRBJ1-5 - TRBV28 - CASSLEGGWDNQPQHF TGTGCCAGCAGTCTAGAGGGGGGTTGGGACAATCAGCCCCAGCATTTT
13 TRBJ1-4 - TRBV10-3 - CAISVWGGEKLFF TGTGCCATCAGTGTGTGGGGAGGTGAAAAACTGTTTTTT
13 TRBJ1-1 - TRBV9 few CASSETDPVEAFF TGTGCCAGCAGCGAAACGGACCCCGTTGAAGCTTTCTTT
12 TRBJ2-7 - TRBV6-6 - CASSYSNYEQYF TGTGCCAGCAGTTACAGTAACTACGAGCAGTACTTC
18 TRBJ2-1 TRBD2 TRBV9 - CASSVESSGSFIGNEQFF TGTGCCAGCAGCGTAGAAAGTAGCGGGAGTTTTATTGGCAATGAGCAGTTCTTC
13 TRBJ2-2 - TRBV6-5 - CASSLGGSGELFF TGTGCCAGCAGCTTAGGGGGGTCCGGGGAGCTGTTTTTT
10 TRBJ1-1 - TRBV6-5 - CASSLLWAFF TGTGCCAGCAGCCTCCTTTGGGCTTTCTTT
17 TRBJ1-5 - TRBV5-6 once CASSSGRGHVSNQPQHF TGTGCCAGCAGCTCAGGACGGGGGCACGTCAGCAATCAGCCCCAGCATTTT
16 TRBJ2-1 - TRBV18 few CASSPTGGVAYNEQFF TGTGCCAGCTCACCAACTGGCGGGGTCGCCTACAATGAGCAGTTCTTC
16 TRBJ2-5 - TRBV19 once CASSTRDDGIQETQYF TGTGCCAGTAGTACCCGGGACGACGGAATCCAAGAGACCCAGTACTTC
12 TRBJ2-5 - TRBV4-1 - CASSQDRETQYF TGCGCCAGCAGCCAAGATCGAGAGACCCAGTACTTC
12 TRBJ1-1 - TRBV4-2 - CASSLGNTEAFF TGTGCCAGCAGCTTGGGGAACACTGAAGCTTTCTTT
16 TRBJ2-7 TRBD1 TRBV28 - CASSSSRDRGLYEQYF TGTGCCAGCAGTTCCTCCCGGGACAGGGGGCTCTACGAGCAGTACTTC
14 TRBJ2-7 - TRBV5-4 - CASSLAGGGYEQYF TGTGCCAGCAGCTTGGCCGGGGGTGGGTACGAGCAGTACTTC
16 TRBJ2-1 TRBD2 TRBV5-1 - CASSLGTSGGRNEQFF TGCGCCAGCAGCTTGGGGACTAGCGGGGGTCGCAATGAGCAGTTCTTC
15 TRBJ2-7 TRBD1 TRBV6-5 - CASSYGTGTSHEQYF TGTGCCAGCAGTTACGGGACAGGGACATCTCACGAGCAGTACTTC
15 TRBJ1-4 - TRBV6-5 once CASSYSRTNNEKLFF TGTGCCAGCAGTTACTCCCGGACGAATAATGAAAAACTGTTTTTT
17 TRBJ2-7 - TRBV28 - CASSLLKRAIGAYEQYF TGTGCCAGCAGTTTATTAAAACGGGCGATCGGGGCATACGAGCAGTACTTC
14 TRBJ2-7 TRBD1 TRBV23-1 - CASENGDSPYEQYF TGCGCCAGCGAGAACGGGGACAGCCCCTACGAGCAGTACTTC
15 TRBJ2-7 TRBD2 TRBV10-1 - CASSELAGYFYEQYF TGCGCCAGCAGTGAGCTAGCGGGATATTTCTACGAGCAGTACTTC
12 TRBJ2-7 - TRBV10-3 - CAISDGFYEQYF TGTGCCATCAGCGATGGGTTCTACGAGCAGTACTTC
15 TRBJ2-2 - TRBV13 - CASSLEGAATGELFF TGTGCCAGCAGCTTAGAAGGGGCGGCCACCGGGGAGCTGTTTTTT
15 TRBJ1-5 - TRBV19 - CASSMMAASIQPQHF TGTGCCAGTAGTATGATGGCAGCTTCAATTCAGCCCCAGCATTTT
13 TRBJ1-1 - TRBV4-1 - CASSQGGFNEAFF TGCGCCAGCAGCCAAGGTGGGTTCAACGAAGCTTTCTTT
13 TRBJ1-1 - TRBV19 few CASSMFLNTEAFF TGTGCCAGTAGTATGTTTCTGAACACTGAAGCTTTCTTT
15 TRBJ1-2 TRBD1 TRBV7-2 - CASSLVLDRGYGYTF TGTGCCAGCAGCTTAGTTCTGGACAGGGGCTATGGCTACACCTTC
13 TRBJ2-7 - TRBV28 medium-sized CASSRTASYEQYF TGTGCCAGCAGCAGGACAGCCTCCTACGAGCAGTACTTC
16 TRBJ2-7 TRBD1 TRBV4-3 - CASSQVRGRRAYEQYF TGCGCCAGCAGCCAAGTGAGGGGGCGAAGGGCCTACGAGCAGTACTTC
12 TRBJ2-7 - TRBV4-1 - CASSQGGYEQYF TGCGCCAGCAGCCAAGGGGGCTACGAGCAGTACTTC
19 TRBJ2-1 - TRBV7-2 - CASSFPKIRAVASYNEQFF TGTGCCAGCAGCTTCCCAAAAATCCGAGCGGTCGCCTCCTACAATGAGCAGTTCTTC